Described below is a single TCR beta chain sequence and its context. Study processing details: Reference gene primer amplification yielded estimated nucleated cell counts. Generated by immunoSEQ multiplex PCR, the TCRdb table keeps only in-frame clones and is missing some. Clone size and the V and J calls come from that table; the DNA yielded D and trimming. In the table there are tens of thousands of clones, approximately 78% of which are singletons. Per germline, CDR1 MNHEY and CDR2 SVGAGI. This CDR3 is 15 amino acids long. The V segment lost 6 bases and the J segment 2 bases; nucleotides outside the gene matches: 9. The entry originates in a study of blood T cell repertoires in COVID-19. Study in general: T cells, B-cell-depleted T cells, or PBMCs supplied cDNA or gDNA.

V gene TRBV6-5 combines with J gene TRBJ1-2, with 7 bases identical to TRBD1. This clonotype was obtained from a man aged 65 to 79 with acute or convalescent COVID-19. Sequencing was performed on peripheral blood. In nucleotides, the CDR3 is TGTGCCAGCAGACCCACCACAGGGGTAAACTATGGCTACACCTTC. Translation: CASRPTTGVNYGYTF.